This is a list of T cell receptor beta chains from one sample in a study of T-cell reconstitution after alpha-beta-depleted transplantation in children. TCRdb used MiXCR to reprocess the PCR reads, holding one entry per CDR3 protein. The table has around 200,000 distinct CDR3 sequences, roughly 8.3% seen once. The sample here was PBMCs, mostly from graft donor cells, taken 360 days after TCRalphabeta/CD19-depleted stem cell transplant. Receptor source: a male patient aged 2 to 9 who had a stem cell transplant for acute myeloid leukemia, so the T cells may come from the graft donor. CDR3s include the opening cysteine and the closing phenylalanine or tryptophan. Fields, in order: CDR3 length, V gene, D gene, clone size, J gene, CDR3 DNA, CDR3 protein. The D gene is left open where the match is weak. Clone size, where shown, is once, few, many, or a class for clones that have expanded.

13	TRBV6-1	.	.	TRBJ1-5	TGTGCCAGCAGCCCCCAGGCGGATCAGCCCCAGCATTTT	CASSPQADQPQHF
16	TRBV7-6	TRBD2	many	TRBJ2-7	TGTGCCAGCAGCTTACCGGGACTAGCGAGCTCCTACGAGCAGTACTTC	CASSLPGLASSYEQYF
13	TRBV3-1	.	.	TRBJ2-1	TGTGCCAGCGGCGCCCGGGCCTACAATGAGCAGTTCTTC	CASGARAYNEQFF
17	TRBV20-1	TRBD2	many	TRBJ2-3	TGCAGTGCTATGGGACTGGCGGGGGTACCTAGCACAGATACGCAGTATTTT	CSAMGLAGVPSTDTQYF
18	TRBV6-1	TRBD2	many	TRBJ2-5	TGTGCCAGCAGTCAATTCGGGCTAGCGGGGGCGCTGCAAGAGACCCAGTACTTC	CASSQFGLAGALQETQYF
15	TRBV7-3	TRBD2	few	TRBJ2-7	TGTGCCAGCAGCTTACTAGCGGGGACGATCTACGAGCAGTACTTC	CASSLLAGTIYEQYF
15	TRBV20-1	.	few	TRBJ1-1	TGCAGTGCTAGAGACCCTCTTAAGAGGAACACTGAAGCTTTCTTT	CSARDPLKRNTEAFF
15	TRBV28	.	few	TRBJ2-7	TGTGCCAGCAGTTCCCAAATGACAGGTACCTACGAGCAGTACTTC	CASSSQMTGTYEQYF
14	TRBV12-3/TRBV12-4	.	.	TRBJ2-5	TGTGCCAGCAGTTTTTTTCAGAGCCAAGAGACCCAGTACTTC	CASSFFQSQETQYF
12	TRBV3-1	.	many	TRBJ2-1	TGTGCCAGCCTAGGGGGTGGCAATGAGCAGTTCTTC	CASLGGGNEQFF
15	TRBV27	.	.	TRBJ1-6	TGTGCCAGCAGCCAACTCAGGACAGAGGCTTCACCCCTCCACTTT	CASSQLRTEASPLHF
18	TRBV5-1	TRBD2	many	TRBJ2-1	TGCGCCAGCAGCTTCCTAGCGGGAGGGCCGATATCACATGGTGAGCAGTTCTTC	CASSFLAGGPISHGEQFF
14	TRBV5-4	.	.	TRBJ2-2	TGTGCCAGCAGCGAGGCCCTAGGGGTGAGGGAGCTGTTTTTT	CASSEALGVRELFF
14	TRBV6-2/TRBV6-3	TRBD1	few	TRBJ2-7	TGTGCCAGCAGTCGGTGGACAGGGGGCGTCGAGCAGTACTTC	CASSRWTGGVEQYF
17	TRBV12-3/TRBV12-4	.	many	TRBJ2-2	TGTGCCAGCGGGCGGGGAACGGGTTTTTACAACACCGGGGAGCTGTTTTTT	CASGRGTGFYNTGELFF
15	TRBV4-1	TRBD2	many	TRBJ2-7	TGCGCCAGCAGCCAAGACGGCGGGGGAACCTACGAGCAGTACTTC	CASSQDGGGTYEQYF
15	TRBV5-1	TRBD1	.	TRBJ1-1	TGCGCCAGCAGCGCCGGACAGGGCATGAACACTGAAGCTTTCTTT	CASSAGQGMNTEAFF
15	TRBV6-5	.	.	TRBJ1-1	TGTGCCAGCAGTTACTCTAGGGGTTTGGGCACTGAAGCTTTCTTT	CASSYSRGLGTEAFF
15	TRBV15	TRBD1	many	TRBJ2-1	TGTGCCACCAGCGTGGGACAGGAGCTGCACAATGAGCAGTTCTTC	CATSVGQELHNEQFF
13	TRBV30	.	.	TRBJ2-2	TGTGCCTGGTTTGGGGGGTACACCGGGGAGCTGTTTTTT	CAWFGGYTGELFF
20	TRBV20-1	TRBD2	.	TRBJ2-1	TGCAGTGCTCCAAAGATCAAGGTCGGGCGGGAGGGCCGTGTAAACAATGAGCAGTTCTTC	CSAPKIKVGREGRVNNEQFF
15	TRBV5-1	TRBD1	few	TRBJ1-2	TGCGCCAGCAGCCCTCAGGGGGCGGCCTACTATGGCTACACCTTC	CASSPQGAAYYGYTF
14	TRBV5-1	.	few	TRBJ1-2	TGCGCCAGCAGCCCTATACAGTCTAACTATGGCTACACCTTC	CASSPIQSNYGYTF
14	TRBV2	.	few	TRBJ2-2	TGTGCCAGCAGTGTGGACAGCTCCACCGGGGAGCTGTTTTTT	CASSVDSSTGELFF
20	TRBV11-1	.	once	TRBJ2-1	TGTGCCAGCAGCTTATATAGTCTCGTCAGGACCACGAGCTCCTACAATGAGCAGTTCTTC	CASSLYSLVRTTSSYNEQFF
16	TRBV5-1	TRBD1	.	TRBJ2-2	TGCGCCAGCAGCAATGCCGGGACAGGGTGGACCGGGGAGCTGTTTTTT	CASSNAGTGWTGELFF
14	TRBV28	.	many	TRBJ1-2	TGTGCCAGCAGTCCTGATTATGGGGCTTATGGCTACACCTTC	CASSPDYGAYGYTF
15	TRBV4-1	.	many	TRBJ1-4	TGCGCCAGCAGCGATCCAGAAGCAACTAATGAAAAACTGTTTTTT	CASSDPEATNEKLFF
15	TRBV9	.	many	TRBJ2-7	TGTGCCAGCAGCGCGGGCTTAGGGGACCCCTACGAGCAGTACTTC	CASSAGLGDPYEQYF
15	TRBV11-2	.	few	TRBJ2-5	TGTGCCAGCAGCCCTCGCTGGACGATTCAAGAGACCCAGTACTTC	CASSPRWTIQETQYF
15	TRBV28	.	few	TRBJ2-1	TGTGCCAGCAGTTGGAATCGGGGTATTTACAATGAGCAGTTCTTC	CASSWNRGIYNEQFF
15	TRBV20-1	TRBD1	.	TRBJ2-2	TGCAGTGTTAGCGGACAGGGAAGGAACACCGGGGAGCTGTTTTTT	CSVSGQGRNTGELFF
22	TRBV15	TRBD2	few	TRBJ2-1	TGTGCCACCAGCAGTATCCCCGCTAGCGGGGGGGGCGATTTAAGGTCCTACAATGAGCAGTTCTTC	CATSSIPASGGGDLRSYNEQFF
18	TRBV7-6	.	.	TRBJ2-5	TGTGCCAGCAGCTCAAAGGGAGGTCGGGGGGCCTTAATGGAGACCCAGTACTTC	CASSSKGGRGALMETQYF
15	TRBV29-1	.	many	TRBJ2-7	TGCAGCGTTGAAGATTGGCGGGACGGGCCCTACGAGCAGTACTTC	CSVEDWRDGPYEQYF
15	TRBV18	.	many	TRBJ1-1	TGTGCCAGCTCGTACAACCGGGCCACGAACACTGAAGCTTTCTTT	CASSYNRATNTEAFF
12	TRBV20-1	TRBD2	many	TRBJ2-1	TGCAGTGCCCAGCGGGATAACAATGAGCAGTTCTTC	CSAQRDNNEQFF
16	TRBV20-1	TRBD1	.	TRBJ2-1	TGCAGTGCTTCAGGACAGGTCCCGAGCTCCTACAATGAGCAGTTCTTC	CSASGQVPSSYNEQFF
11	TRBV12-3/TRBV12-4	.	few	TRBJ1-1	TGTGCCAGCAGGGGAGAAACTGAAGCTTTCTTT	CASRGETEAFF
15	TRBV7-8	.	few	TRBJ2-7	TGTGCCAGCAGGCTACAGGCGGACCTATTCTACGAGCAGTACTTC	CASRLQADLFYEQYF
15	TRBV20-1	.	many	TRBJ2-3	TGCAGTGCTAGCGAAGTGCGGGACAACACAGATACGCAGTATTTT	CSASEVRDNTDTQYF
17	TRBV10-3	TRBD2	.	TRBJ2-7	TGTGCCATCAGTGAGCCTACCTCCGAGCGGGAGGGCTACGAGCAGTACTTC	CAISEPTSEREGYEQYF
13	TRBV20-1	TRBD1	many	TRBJ2-5	TGCAGTGCTAGGGACAGGGGCCAAGAGACCCAGTACTTC	CSARDRGQETQYF
13	TRBV7-3	.	once	TRBJ1-1	TGTGCCAGCAGCTTAACGATAAGCACTGAAGCTTTCTTT	CASSLTISTEAFF
16	TRBV10-3	.	few	TRBJ2-3	TGTGCCATCAGTGGATGGACTACCCCTAGCACAGATACGCAGTATTTT	CAISGWTTPSTDTQYF
13	TRBV20-1	TRBD1	many	TRBJ2-2	TGCAGTGGGACAGGGGGCCGGACCGGGGAGCTGTTTTTT	CSGTGGRTGELFF
16	TRBV7-2	TRBD2	.	TRBJ2-7	TGTGCCAGCAGCTTAGCGCCTAGCGGGCCCCCCTACGAGCAGTACTTC	CASSLAPSGPPYEQYF
16	TRBV12-3/TRBV12-4	TRBD1	.	TRBJ2-7	TGTGCCAGCAGTTTGGGACAGGGGACGACCATTCGGGAGCAGTACTTC	CASSLGQGTTIREQYF
15	TRBV7-3	TRBD2	many	TRBJ2-2	TGTGCCAGCAGTATCAGCGGGGCGAACACCGGGGAGCTGTTTTTT	CASSISGANTGELFF
14	TRBV29-1	.	many	TRBJ2-1	TGCAGCGTTGTTTACACCTTACCGTACAATGAGCAGTTCTTC	CSVVYTLPYNEQFF
15	TRBV5-6	.	many	TRBJ2-7	TGTGCCAGCAGCTCCTTAACAGGGAGTTCCTACGAGCAGTACTTC	CASSSLTGSSYEQYF
13	TRBV29-1	.	many	TRBJ1-1	TGCAGCGTTGTGGCCAGGTTAAACGCTGAAGCTTTCTTT	CSVVARLNAEAFF
16	TRBV25-1	.	few	TRBJ2-5	TGTGCCAGCAGTGAAGGGGATATAGGGGGGCAAGAGACCCAGTACTTC	CASSEGDIGGQETQYF